This T cell receptor beta chain was identified during a study of T-cell memory formation after mild COVID-19. J lost 4 bases, V lost 6 bases, and 5 bases had no gene match. The CDR3 has 14 residues. The germline V gene has CDR1 SGHAT and CDR2 FQDESV (reference sequence). There are a few counts of this clonotype. TCRdb called the 5' RACE reads again in MiXCR, with one record for every CDR3 protein. The repertoire consists of 350,000 to 450,000 distinct CDR3 sequences, with around an eighth occurring once and the leading ten covering 22%. The receptor was isolated from a man between 18 and 29 years old who had mild COVID-19 (a few samples of this study predate the infection). Cell type and time point are not known. This chain links TRBV11-1 with TRBJ2-7; 11 nucleotides line up with TRBD2. Sequencing was performed on PBMCs or a T cell subset sorted from them (not recorded which). CDR3: CASRTGTSGYEQYF. CDR3 DNA sequence: TGTGCCAGCAGGACCGGGACTAGCGGATACGAGCAGTACTTC. Variable domain in full (rest from reference TRBV11-1 and TRBJ2-7): EAEVAQSPRYKITEKSQAVAFWCDPISGHATLYWYRQILGQGPELLVQFQDESVVDDSQLPKDRFSAERLKGVDSTLKIQPAELGDSAMYLCASRTGTSGYEQYFGPGTRLTVT.